Given below is one TCR beta chain in context. The antigen is unknown. MiXCR, run by TCRdb on the 5' RACE reads, gives a single entry per CDR3 protein. The sample lists some 790,000 distinct CDR3 sequences; 15% to 20% were seen once. The sample is drawn from a study of identical twins. Findings and limits, study-wide: Fewer insertions characterized abundant cord blood beta clonotypes, whereas memory repertoires showed none.

Trimming left V 7 bases short and J 0 bases short, with 15 bases between. The CDR3 covers 15 residues. The same sample was also used in a study of T cells expressing NK-cell markers. Per that study: Dominant NKG2C+ clonotype frequencies of roughly 1.0-7.0% of CD8+ T cells were measured in over five donors.

The chain combines TRBV12-3 or TRBV12-4 with TRBJ1-2; D remains unclear. What was sequenced was PBMCs. The receptor's source is a woman aged 18-30 years in good health. CDR3 region: CASTSMVGTNYGYTF. DNA of the CDR3: TGTGCCAGCACATCTATGGTCGGGACTAACTATGGCTACACCTTC.